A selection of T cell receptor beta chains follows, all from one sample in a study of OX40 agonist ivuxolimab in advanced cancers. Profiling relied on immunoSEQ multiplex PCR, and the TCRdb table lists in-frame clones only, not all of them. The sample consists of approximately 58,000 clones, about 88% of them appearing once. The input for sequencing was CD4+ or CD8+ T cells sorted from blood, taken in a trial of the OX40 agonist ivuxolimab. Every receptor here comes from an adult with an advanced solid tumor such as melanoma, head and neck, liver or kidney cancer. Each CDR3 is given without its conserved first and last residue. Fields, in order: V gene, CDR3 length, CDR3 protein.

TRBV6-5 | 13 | ASSYSTGPHYEQY
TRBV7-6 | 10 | ASSPTGGEQY
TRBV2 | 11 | ASRGQGWETQY
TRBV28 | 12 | ASSLPVVKNIQY
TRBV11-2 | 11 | ASSPGVVETQY
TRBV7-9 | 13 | ASSTGQGAWYGYT
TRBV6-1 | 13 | ASSEVQGLGNTIY
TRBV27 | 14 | ASNSLGTGAFYEQY
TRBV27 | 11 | ASSLRHQETQY
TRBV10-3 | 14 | AMSGPTVGMGNEQF
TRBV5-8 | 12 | ASSLFWGRGEQY
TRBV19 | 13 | ASRRTVTSTDTQY
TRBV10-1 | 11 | ASSDGRRDEQY
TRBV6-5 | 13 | ASSYSGQGTYEQY
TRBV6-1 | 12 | ASSGGTVFYEQY
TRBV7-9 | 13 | ASSLRAGDTDTQY
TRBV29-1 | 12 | SLPRLACFNEQF
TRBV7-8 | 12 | ASRAGGSYNEQF
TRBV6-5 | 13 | ASSYLIGRQNEQF
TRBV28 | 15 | ASSTHSKPDTNEKLF
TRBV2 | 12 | ASRLGRDNSPLH
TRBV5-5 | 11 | ALTKGGIREQY
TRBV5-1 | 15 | ASSIGGSKGSYNEQF
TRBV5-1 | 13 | ASSLVTGSGNTIY
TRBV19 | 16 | ASSDVGPGPLSNQPQH
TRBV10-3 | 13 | AISVSDRVGEKLF
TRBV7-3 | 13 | ASSYRLAAYNEQF
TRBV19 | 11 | ASTGKVNEKLF
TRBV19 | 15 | ASSMQPGQGTFTEAF
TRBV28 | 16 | ASSLGTSGGSSYNEQF
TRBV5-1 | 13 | ASSLGRDGGGEQF
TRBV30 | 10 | AWSVQGYEQY
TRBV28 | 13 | ASSLLQGATYEQY
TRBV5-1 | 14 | ASSLGLGPGNQPQH
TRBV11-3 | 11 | ASSPAQGGEQY
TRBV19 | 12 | ASSPRDIKNIQY
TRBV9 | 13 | ASSVRAGGKETQY
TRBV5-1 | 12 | ASSSGTQAYEQY
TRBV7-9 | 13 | ASSFPRRVGETQY
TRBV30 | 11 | AWSATGDHEQY
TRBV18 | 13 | ASSLDREGYNEQF
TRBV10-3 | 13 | AISESVGQASEQY
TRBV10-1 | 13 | ASSDPTATNEKLF
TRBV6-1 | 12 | ASSLRGANYGYT
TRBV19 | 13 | ASSNSGRGKETQY
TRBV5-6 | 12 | ASSSRRGAIMAF
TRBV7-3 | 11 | ASSLEPQETQY
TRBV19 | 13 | ASSIVMGGHQPQH
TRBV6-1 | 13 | ASRRPGSGLYGYT
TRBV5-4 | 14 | ASSLRTSGSGDTQY
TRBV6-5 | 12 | ASSYSGRLETQY